This T cell receptor beta chain derives from a study of glioma-infiltrating T cells after dendritic cell vaccination. Across the study: Patients received three intradermal dendritic cell vaccine injections at biweekly intervals.

This clone has a handful of counts. Up to 2 ug genomic DNA was used for TCRB CDR3 amplification. The PCR used 60 V beta and 13 J beta primers. The protocol was immunoSEQ multiplex PCR, while the TCRdb copy is restricted to in-frame clones and leaves out a portion. The repertoire has tens of thousands of clones, over 65% of them found once; the top ten carry over 2.5%. The germline CDR1 and CDR2 sequences are SQVTM and ANQGSEA. The CDR3 consists of 15 residues. The ends were cut back, 5 bases at V and 7 bases at J, with 21 bases in the middle. Sequencing used blood, obtained before dendritic cell vaccination. The V gene is TRBV29-1, the J gene TRBJ2-1, with D perhaps matching TRBD2 (5 bases). This sequence originates from a human donor with glioblastoma. CDR3 amino acids: CSVLPEGPPWNEQFF. The CDR3 DNA is TGCAGCGTTTTACCCGAGGGCCCCCCTTGGAATGAGCAGTTCTTC.